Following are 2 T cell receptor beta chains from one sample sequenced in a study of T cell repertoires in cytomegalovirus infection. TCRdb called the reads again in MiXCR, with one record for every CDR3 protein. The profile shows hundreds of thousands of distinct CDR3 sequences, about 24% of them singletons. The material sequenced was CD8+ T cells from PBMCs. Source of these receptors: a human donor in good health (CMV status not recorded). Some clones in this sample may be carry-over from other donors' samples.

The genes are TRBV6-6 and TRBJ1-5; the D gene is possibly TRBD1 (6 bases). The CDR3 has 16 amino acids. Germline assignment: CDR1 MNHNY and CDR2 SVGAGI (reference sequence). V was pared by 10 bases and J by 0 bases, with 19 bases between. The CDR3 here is CATSPGQPDSNQPQHF. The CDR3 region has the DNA TGTGCCACCTCTCCAGGACAGCCTGATAGCAATCAGCCCCAGCATTTT.

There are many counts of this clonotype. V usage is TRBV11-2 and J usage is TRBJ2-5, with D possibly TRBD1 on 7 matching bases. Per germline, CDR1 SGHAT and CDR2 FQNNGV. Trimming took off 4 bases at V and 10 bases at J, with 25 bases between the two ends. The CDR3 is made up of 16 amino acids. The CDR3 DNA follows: TGTGCCAGCAGCTCCCGGACAGGAGGGTATATGGTGGACCAGTACTTC. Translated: CASSSRTGGYMVDQYF.